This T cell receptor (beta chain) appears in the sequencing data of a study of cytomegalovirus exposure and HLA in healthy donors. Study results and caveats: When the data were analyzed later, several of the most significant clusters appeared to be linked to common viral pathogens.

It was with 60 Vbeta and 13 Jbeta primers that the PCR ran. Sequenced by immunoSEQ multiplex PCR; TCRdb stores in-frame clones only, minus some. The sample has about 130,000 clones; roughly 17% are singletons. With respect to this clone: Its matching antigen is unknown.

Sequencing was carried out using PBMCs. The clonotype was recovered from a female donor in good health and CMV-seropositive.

For the CDR3, the DNA is TGTGCCAGCAGCCAAGATCCTAGCGGACATTACATAAACACCGGGGAGCTGTTTTTT. Its protein is CASSQDPSGHYINTGELFF. The chain uses TRBV4-2 and TRBJ2-2, with 7 bases identical to TRBD2. This CDR3 is built from 19 residues. From germline, CDR1 is LGHNA and CDR2 YNFKEQ. V lost 0 bases to trimming and J lost 2 bases; unmatched junction nucleotides: 12.